This T cell receptor (beta chain) was documented in a study of control samples from healthy donors and cancer patients. The table came from immunoSEQ multiplex PCR; TCRdb's copy has only in-frame clones and leaves some out. Of over 120,000 clones detected, around 94% appear once; the ten largest clones hold 12% to 15%. This CDR3 has 17 amino acids. V lost 5 bases to trimming and J lost 0 bases; unmatched junction nucleotides: 5. CDR1 and CDR2 from the germline V gene are ENHRY and SYGVKD. The specimen sequenced was PBMCs. The origin of this receptor is a man aged 55 to 70 with colorectal cancer. The V call is TRBV10-3, the J call TRBJ2-3; 13 bases are a match to TRBD2. The CDR3 loop is CAISRTSGGSSTDTQYF. The CDR3 bases are TGTGCCATCAGTCGGACTAGCGGGGGTTCTAGCACAGATACGCAGTATTTT.